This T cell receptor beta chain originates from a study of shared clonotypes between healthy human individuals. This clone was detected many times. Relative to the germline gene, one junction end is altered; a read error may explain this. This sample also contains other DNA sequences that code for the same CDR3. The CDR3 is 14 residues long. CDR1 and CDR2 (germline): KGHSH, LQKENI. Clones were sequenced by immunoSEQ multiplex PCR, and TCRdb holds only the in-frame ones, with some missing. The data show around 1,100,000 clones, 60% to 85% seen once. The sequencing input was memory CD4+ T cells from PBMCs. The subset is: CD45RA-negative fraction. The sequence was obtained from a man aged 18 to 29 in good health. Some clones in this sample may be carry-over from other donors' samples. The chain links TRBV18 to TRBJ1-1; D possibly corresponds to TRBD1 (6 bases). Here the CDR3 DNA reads TGTGCCAGCTCCCCACAGGGACAGAACACTGAAGCTTTCTTT. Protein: CASSPQGQNTEAFF.